This passage covers 23 T cell receptor beta chains from one sample sequenced in a study of T cell repertoires in cytomegalovirus infection. TCRdb itself ran the reads through MiXCR, one entry per CDR3 protein. This table holds some 800,000 distinct CDR3 sequences, approximately 32% found once. Antigens for these TCRs are unknown. The sequencing here drew on cultured CD8+ T cells from PBMCs, taken from culture after CMV antigen stimulation. These receptors all stem from a human donor in good health (CMV status not recorded). Some clones in this sample may be carry-over from other donors' samples.

This clonotype was recorded a few times. This sequence joins TRBV27 and TRBJ2-1; 7 bases align to TRBD1. J gave up 3 bases and V 5 bases, and 7 bases lay outside the gene matches. This CDR3 is built from 15 residues. The V gene's germline CDR1 is MNHEY and CDR2 SMNVEV (reference sequence). Here the CDR3 reads CASSPNAGGYNEQFF. In nucleotides, the CDR3 is TGTGCCAGCAGTCCCAATGCAGGGGGCTACAATGAGCAGTTCTTC.

This rearrangement joins TRBV9 to TRBJ1-4; maybe TRBD1 (6 bases). The CDR3 length is 14 residues. The ends were cut back, 2 bases at V and 8 bases at J, with 13 bases in the middle. The V gene's germline CDR1 is SGDLS and CDR2 YYNGEE. CDR3 in amino acids: CASSVGGRREKLFF. CDR3 in DNA: TGTGCCAGCAGCGTTGGGGGGCGAAGGGAAAAACTGTTTTTT.

At least ten counts were recorded for this clonotype. The J gene is TRBJ1-5, the V gene TRBV6-5; TRBD1 is a possible D gene (5 bases). There are 14 residues in the CDR3. Germline V gene sequence: CDR1 MNHEY, CDR2 SVGAGI. The V and J ends lost 8 bases and 3 bases respectively, with 14 bases between them. The CDR3 sequence: CASRTRGPNQPQHF. CDR3 bases: TGTGCCAGCCGGACAAGGGGACCCAATCAGCCCCAGCATTTT.

This clonotype occurred many times. This CDR3 is CASSGGGNQPQHF. DNA for the CDR3: TGTGCCAGCAGTGGGGGCGGCAATCAGCCCCAGCATTTT. This chain connects TRBV7-8 to TRBJ1-5; D might be TRBD1 (6 bases). The CDR3 is 13 amino acids. Trimming removed 6 bases from V and 2 bases from J, with 8 bases in between. Germline V gene sequence: CDR1 SGHVS, CDR2 FQNEAQ.

The gene calls are TRBV4-3 and TRBJ2-7, with TRBD1 matching over 7 bases. V dropped 3 bases and J dropped 0; count of bases not matched to a gene: 5. The CDR3 consists of 15 residues. The V gene's germline CDR1 is LGHNA and CDR2 YSLEER. The CDR3 region has the DNA TGCGCCAGCAGCCAGAAGGGACAGAACTCCTACGAGCAGTACGTC. Protein sequence: CASSQKGQNSYEQYV.

J is TRBJ2-5 and V is TRBV5-1; D may be TRBD1 (6 bases). V gave up 2 bases and J gave up 5 bases, with 16 bases separating them. The CDR3 length is 15 residues. Looked up from germline, CDR1 is SGHRS and CDR2 is YFSETQ. Here the CDR3 DNA reads TGCGCCAGCAGCTTATTACAGGGAGAGATGGAGACCCAGTACTTC. It codes for CASSLLQGEMETQYF. Supplemented by reference TRBV5-1 and TRBJ2-5, the full variable domain reads KAGVTQTPRYLIKTRGQQVTLSCSPISGHRSVSWYQQTPGQGLQFLFEYFSETQRNKGNFPGRFSGRQFSNSRSEMNVSTLELGDSALYLCASSLLQGEMETQYFGPGTRLLVL.

This chain links TRBV9 with TRBJ2-1, with TRBD2 identical over 15 bases. Germline loops: CDR1 SGDLS, CDR2 YYNGEE. V lost 0 bases and J lost 3; bases outside the gene matches: 4. There are 18 residues in the CDR3. DNA for the CDR3: TGTGCCAGCAGCGTAGCTACGGGACTAGCGGGGGGCTACAATGAGCAGTTCTTC. This translates into CASSVATGLAGGYNEQFF.

This clonotype was observed at least ten times. This rearrangement joins TRBV7-6 to TRBJ1-2, with D tentatively TRBD1 (5 bases). Germline CDR1 and CDR2: SGHVS and FNYEAQ. Trimming stripped 5 bases from V and 0 bases from J, with 13 bases between. The length of the CDR3 is 15 residues. CDR3 nucleotide sequence: TGTGCCAGCAGCCCGACGAGGGGAGCTAACTATGGCTACACCTTC. It codes for CASSPTRGANYGYTF. Variable domain in full (rest from reference TRBV7-6 and TRBJ1-2): GAGVSQSPRYKVTKRGQDVALRCDPISGHVSLYWYRQALGQGPEFLTYFNYEAQQDKSGLPNDRFSAERPEGSISTLTIQRTEQRDSAMYRCASSPTRGANYGYTFGSGTRLTVV.

The chain is built from TRBV15 and TRBJ2-1; TRBD2 agrees at 9 bases. Germline CDR1 is LNHNV and CDR2 is YYDKDF (reference sequence). CDR3 length equals 16 residues. V shed 5 bases, J shed 5 bases, and the junction held 10 bases outside the gene matches. The CDR3 loop is CATSGRAAGGDNEQFF. The CDR3 DNA is TGTGCCACCAGCGGGCGGGCAGCGGGGGGTGACAATGAGCAGTTCTTC.

This chain uses TRBV2 with TRBJ1-2; D unclear. Trimming left V 0 bases short and J 1 base short, with 6 bases between. Per the germline V gene, CDR1 is SNHLY and CDR2 is FYNNEI. This CDR3 is built from 14 residues. The CDR3 loop is CASSEAGFNYGYTF. The CDR3 region has the DNA TGTGCCAGCAGTGAAGCTGGTTTTAACTATGGCTACACCTTC.

This clonotype was counted ten times or more. CDR3 sequence reads: CASSPGTSGTGELFF. CDR3 coding DNA: TGTGCCAGCAGCCCTGGGACTAGCGGTACCGGGGAGCTGTTTTTT. The chain is built from TRBV7-8 and TRBJ2-2, with 11 bases lining up with TRBD2. Germline CDR1 and CDR2: SGHVS and FQNEAQ. V dropped 5 bases and J dropped 5; count of bases not matched to a gene: 4. This CDR3 comprises 15 residues.

The CDR3 coding sequence is TGTGCCAGCACTCAGAGGATAAACACTGAAGCTTTCTTT. This sequence encodes CASTQRINTEAFF. The V call is TRBV6-5, the J call TRBJ1-1, with unresolved D. V lost 7 bases, J lost 2 bases, and 11 bases lay in between. This CDR3 has 13 amino acids. Germline V gives CDR1 MNHEY, CDR2 SVGAGI.

This clonotype was recorded once. The chain employs TRBV20-1 and TRBJ2-2, with D unresolved. The V gene's germline CDR1 is DFQATT and CDR2 SNEGSKA (reference sequence). CDR3 length equals 12 residues. The V gene lost 4 bases and the J gene lost 0 bases, with 3 bases spanning the gap. The CDR3 reads CSATPNTGELFF. DNA for the CDR3: TGCAGTGCTACTCCGAACACCGGGGAGCTGTTTTTT.

The chain carries TRBV27 and TRBJ1-4, with a possible D match to TRBD1 (6 bases). The CDR3 contains 13 residues. CDR1 and CDR2 (germline): MNHEY, SMNVEV (reference sequence). V lost 5 bases and J lost 3, with 7 bases in between. DNA for the CDR3: TGTGCCAGCAGTAGGACAGCTAATGAAAAACTGTTTTTT. Protein sequence: CASSRTANEKLFF.

This clonotype was seen ten or more times. The rearrangement joins TRBV6-2 or TRBV6-3 to TRBJ1-5; 10 nucleotides agree with TRBD1. The CDR3 is made up of 19 amino acids. After removal of 2 bases from V and 1 base from J, the junction contained 11 bases not matched to a gene. Germline assignment: CDR1 MNHEY and CDR2 SVGEGT. The CDR3 loop reads CASSYLPGQGFQSNQPQHF. The CDR3 nucleotides are TGTGCCAGCAGTTACCTCCCGGGACAGGGGTTCCAGAGCAATCAGCCCCAGCATTTT.

The chain has TRBV7-6 and TRBJ1-6; 7 nucleotides line up with TRBD1. The germline V gene encodes CDR1 SGHVS and CDR2 FNYEAQ. The CDR3 contains 16 residues. The junction had 7 bases not matched to a gene; V was cut back by 3 bases and J by 5 bases. CDR3: CASSFRGRGDNSPLHF. In DNA form, the CDR3 reads TGTGCCAGCAGCTTTCGGGGCAGGGGGGATAATTCACCCCTCCACTTT. The entire variable domain, with the rest obtained from reference TRBV7-6 and TRBJ1-6, is as follows: GAGVSQSPRYKVTKRGQDVALRCDPISGHVSLYWYRQALGQGPEFLTYFNYEAQQDKSGLPNDRFSAERPEGSISTLTIQRTEQRDSAMYRCASSFRGRGDNSPLHFGNGTRLTVT.

The V gene is TRBV6-2 or TRBV6-3, the J gene TRBJ2-7; D is perhaps TRBD1 (5 bases). The CDR3 covers 12 residues. V was cut by 10 bases and J by 2 bases, with 12 bases left in between. Germline lookup yields CDR1 MNHEY and CDR2 SVGEGT. For the CDR3, the DNA is TGTGCCACCACGACAGCCACCTACGAGCAGTACTTC. Translated, it gives CATTTATYEQYF.

The rearrangement uses TRBV15 and TRBJ1-2; D not resolved. The V and J ends lost 0 bases and 4 bases respectively, with 12 bases between them. The CDR3 totals 15 residues. Germline CDR1 and CDR2: LNHNV and YYDKDF (reference sequence). CDR3 sequence (DNA): TGTGCCACCAGCAGAGATTCGGGTCTTATCTATGGCTACACCTTC. It specifies CATSRDSGLIYGYTF. Full variable domain (remainder filled in from reference TRBV15 and TRBJ1-2): DAMVIQNPRYQVTQFGKPVTLSCSQTLNHNVMYWYQQKSSQAPKLLFHYYDKDFNNEADTPDNFQSRRPNTSFCFLDIRSPGLGDTAMYLCATSRDSGLIYGYTFGSGTRLTVV.

The rearrangement links TRBV12-3 or TRBV12-4 to TRBJ2-3; 11 bases match TRBD2. This CDR3 region has 18 residues. With 7 bases clipped from V and 0 bases from J, the junction kept 12 bases outside the gene matches. This chain's CDR3 is CASTLDPLAGGSTDTQYF. In nucleotides, the CDR3 is TGTGCCAGCACCTTAGACCCGCTAGCGGGGGGAAGCACAGATACGCAGTATTTT.

This clonotype occurred many times. The chain links TRBV11-1 to TRBJ1-5; D is unresolved. CDR1 is SGHAT, CDR2 FQDESV, per germline (reference sequence). CDR3 length equals 13 residues. Trimming pared 3 bases from V and 1 base from J, leaving 4 bases between. CDR3 coding DNA: TGTGCCAGCAGCTTTCAGAGCAATCAGCCCCAGCATTTT. Protein sequence: CASSFQSNQPQHF. Full variable domain (remainder filled in from reference TRBV11-1 and TRBJ1-5): EAEVAQSPRYKITEKSQAVAFWCDPISGHATLYWYRQILGQGPELLVQFQDESVVDDSQLPKDRFSAERLKGVDSTLKIQPAELGDSAMYLCASSFQSNQPQHFGDGTRLSIL.

This clonotype was detected a few times. This rearrangement joins TRBV3-1 to TRBJ2-3, with TRBD2 matching over 12 bases. Germline-derived CDR1 and CDR2 are LGHDT and YNNKEL (reference sequence). The CDR3 spans 14 residues. J gave up 14 bases and V 0 bases, and 6 bases lay outside the gene matches. The CDR3 DNA follows: TGTGCCAGCAGCCAAGATTCTAGCGGGGGGGGCGCGTATTTT. The encoded protein is CASSQDSSGGGAYF.

The gene calls are TRBV18 and TRBJ2-5; D perhaps matches TRBD2 (5 bases). This CDR3 contains 13 residues. The germline V gene encodes CDR1 KGHSH and CDR2 LQKENI. Trimming took off 3 bases at V and 4 bases at J, with 9 bases between the two ends. CDR3 in amino acids: CASSPYRGETQYF. The CDR3 DNA reads as TGTGCCAGCTCACCTTACCGGGGAGAGACCCAGTACTTC.

J is TRBJ2-5 and V is TRBV13, with TRBD2 as a possible D gene (5 bases). This CDR3 contains 14 residues. Germline V gives CDR1 PRHDT, CDR2 FYEKMQ (reference sequence). V was pared by 5 bases and J by 9 bases, with 19 bases between. The CDR3 protein is CASSERTPETAQYF. Written as DNA, the CDR3 is TGTGCCAGCAGCGAAAGGACTCCCGAAACGGCCCAGTACTTC.